Presented here are 27 T cell receptor beta chains from one specimen sequenced in a study of blood T cell repertoires in COVID-19 (dated by TCRdb to between 2020 and 2021). Preparation of the library involved the immunoSEQ multiplex PCR assay. This is the immuneACCESS table as TCRdb keeps it, with only in-frame sequences that have V and J called. A part of the clones is gone; compared with another copy, unresolved V genes explain less than half, and the rest is unexplained. For this sample there are several thousand clones; 86% appear just once. 6.5% to 9% of the sample comes from the top ten. The sequenced sample was peripheral blood. The source of these receptors is a human donor in a cohort sampled during active COVID-19.

This rearrangement joins TRBV18 to TRBJ2-3; 8 bases match TRBD1. The junction had 12 bases not matched to a gene; V was cut back by 7 bases and J by 3 bases. The CDR3 loop spans 16 amino acids. The germline V gene has CDR1 KGHSH and CDR2 LQKENI. The CDR3 sequence is CASFPSRGLGTDTQYF. The CDR3 DNA is TGTGCCAGCTTTCCCAGCAGGGGGCTCGGGACAGATACGCAGTATTTT.

The chain couples TRBV28 to TRBJ2-1; 9 positions agree with TRBD2. After removal of 6 bases from V and 5 bases from J, the junction contained 14 bases not matched to a gene. Germline V gives CDR1 MDHEN, CDR2 SYDVKM. The CDR3 contains 17 residues. CDR3 residues: CASSRSEAGGIHNEQFF. CDR3 nucleotides: TGTGCCAGCAGCCGGTCTGAGGCGGGGGGGATCCACAATGAGCAGTTCTTC.

The chain has TRBV28 and TRBJ2-5; tentatively, D is TRBD2 (6 bases). Germline lookup yields CDR1 MDHEN and CDR2 SYDVKM. Between the trimmed V and J ends, which lost 5 bases and 6 bases, there was a span of 25 bases. The CDR3 covers 17 residues. CDR3 bases: TGTGCCAGCAGTCAACCCCGTGGGCGGGACGAAGGAAAGACCCAGTACTTC. Amino acid sequence: CASSQPRGRDEGKTQYF.

The CDR3 DNA sequence: TGTGCCAGCAGTTTCGGCCGGGATGGGAATCAGCCCCAGCATTTT. Protein: CASSFGRDGNQPQHF. The chain uses TRBV27 and TRBJ1-5; D not certain. V lost 3 bases to trimming and J lost 4 bases, with 13 bases between them. The CDR3 length is 15 residues. Germline V gene sequence: CDR1 MNHEY, CDR2 SMNVEV (reference sequence).

The CDR3 sequence: CASSFGGNGGGPTDTQYF. The CDR3 bases are TGTGCCAGCAGCTTTGGGGGTAACGGCGGGGGCCCCACAGATACGCAGTATTTT. The J gene is TRBJ2-3, the V gene TRBV7-8, with D tentatively TRBD2 (7 bases). Germline-derived CDR1 and CDR2 are SGHVS and FQNEAQ. V was cut by 3 bases and J by 2 bases, with 21 bases left in between. The CDR3 spans 18 residues. The full variable domain, completed using reference TRBV7-8 and TRBJ2-3, is GAGVSQSPRYKVAKRGQDVALRCDPISGHVSLFWYQQALGQGPEFLTYFQNEAQLDKSGLPSDRFFAERPEGSVSTLKIQRTQQEDSAVYLCASSFGGNGGGPTDTQYFGPGTRLTVL.

CDR3 loop: CASSARDRGRETQYF. The CDR3 nucleotides are TGCGCCAGCAGCGCCAGGGACAGGGGCCGAGAGACCCAGTACTTC. V usage is TRBV10-1 and J usage is TRBJ2-5; 10 bases align to TRBD1. The J segment lost 4 bases and the V segment lost 6 bases, leaving 8 bases of the junction unmatched. This CDR3 has 15 amino acids. CDR1 and CDR2 (germline): WNHNN, SYGVQD (reference sequence).

CDR3 DNA sequence: TGTGCCAGCAGCCTAAACCTTGACACTGAAGCTTTCTTT. Its translation: CASSLNLDTEAFF. The chain carries TRBV7-9 and TRBJ1-1; unclear D gene. This CDR3 region has 13 residues. V lost 5 bases to trimming and J lost 3 bases, with 10 bases between them. CDR1 is SEHNR, CDR2 FQNEAQ, per germline (reference sequence).

The rearrangement links TRBV29-1 to TRBJ2-5; 9 positions agree with TRBD1. The V segment lost 0 bases and the J segment 3 bases; nucleotides outside the gene matches: 5. Germline assignment: CDR1 SQVTM and CDR2 ANQGSEA. The CDR3 length is 15 residues. The CDR3 sequence is CSVEDQRTGEETQYF. The CDR3 DNA reads TGCAGCGTTGAAGATCAGAGGACAGGGGAAGAGACCCAGTACTTC.

The CDR3 region has the DNA TGCGCCAGCAGCCCGGGACAGCCCCAAGAGACCCAGTACTTC. Translation gives CASSPGQPQETQYF. The V and J genes are TRBV5-1 and TRBJ2-5, with TRBD1 matching 7 bases. J gave up 1 base and V 4 bases, and 4 bases lay outside the gene matches. Germline CDR1 and CDR2: SGHRS and YFSETQ. The CDR3 consists of 14 residues.

The V and J genes are TRBV27 and TRBJ1-1; 7 bases fit TRBD1. J lost 3 bases, V lost 0 bases, and 7 bases had no gene match. CDR1 is MNHEY and CDR2 is SMNVEV in the germline V gene (reference sequence). The CDR3 has 16 amino acids. The CDR3 bases are TGTGCCAGCAGTTTATCCGGAGGGGGCATCGACACTGAAGCTTTCTTT. Protein product: CASSLSGGGIDTEAFF.

This chain's CDR3 is CASSMGQGLYSNQPQHF. For the CDR3, the DNA is TGTGCCAGTAGTATGGGGCAGGGGCTATATAGCAATCAGCCCCAGCATTTT. The V gene is TRBV19, the J gene TRBJ1-5; D perhaps matches TRBD1 (6 bases). V was pared by 3 bases and J by 0 bases, with 15 bases between. The CDR3 runs to 17 residues. Germline V lookup: CDR1 LNHDA, CDR2 SQIVND (reference sequence). Variable domain in full (rest from reference TRBV19 and TRBJ1-5): DGGITQSPKYLFRKEGQNVTLSCEQNLNHDAMYWYRQDPGQGLRLIYYSQIVNDFQKGDIAEGYSVSREKKESFPLTVTSAQKNPTAFYLCASSMGQGLYSNQPQHFGDGTRLSIL.

CDR3 residues: CASSLARRTEAFF. The CDR3 nucleotides are TGTGCCAGCAGTTTAGCAAGGAGGACTGAAGCTTTCTTT. The genes are TRBV12-3 or TRBV12-4 and TRBJ1-1; D gene uncertain. CDR3 length: 13 residues. Trimming took 0 bases from V and 5 from J, leaving 7 bases between them.

Remarks on this clone: In the same sample, other DNA sequences code for this CDR3. The rearrangement links TRBV28 to TRBJ2-7; 9 nucleotides line up with TRBD2. Germline values: CDR1 MDHEN, CDR2 SYDVKM. The CDR3 length is 14 residues. V was pared by 6 bases and J by 5 bases, with 8 bases of the junction left unmatched. CDR3 DNA sequence: TGTGCCAGCAGCCGTAGCGGGAGTGGACACGAGCAGTACTTC. Its protein product is CASSRSGSGHEQYF.

This chain joins TRBV12-3 or TRBV12-4 and TRBJ2-7, with TRBD1 as a possible D gene (5 bases). This CDR3 has 12 residues. Trimming left V 8 bases short and J 1 base short, with 9 bases between. The CDR3 region has the DNA TGTGCCAGCGGGGCAGGTTCCTACGAGCAGTACTTC. Encoded protein: CASGAGSYEQYF.

The genes are TRBV27 and TRBJ2-5; 9 bases align to TRBD2. CDR1 and CDR2 from the germline V gene are MNHEY and SMNVEV (reference sequence). The CDR3 spans 17 residues. Trimming cost V 4 bases and J 4 bases; bases outside gene matches: 13. The CDR3 is CASSSLAGGNFLETQYF. CDR3 DNA: TGTGCCAGCAGTTCCCTGGCGGGAGGGAACTTTTTAGAGACCCAGTACTTC.

By share, this clone ranks as medium-sized. The chain carries TRBV3-1 (or the pseudogene TRBV3-2) and TRBJ2-1; D might be TRBD2 (8 bases). Trimming took off 1 base at V and 3 bases at J, with 19 bases between the two ends. CDR1 and CDR2 (germline): LGHDT, YNNKEL (reference sequence). The CDR3 has 18 amino acids. The CDR3 DNA sequence: TGTGCCAGCAGCCAAGGGAGGGGGCTAGCGGGTATCTACAATGAGCAGTTCTTC. This gives the protein CASSQGRGLAGIYNEQFF.

The rearrangement uses TRBV29-1 and TRBJ2-2; TRBD1 might be the D (6 bases). Trimming stripped 7 bases from V and 3 bases from J, with 18 bases between. CDR3 size: 15 residues. CDR1 is SQVTM, CDR2 ANQGSEA, per germline. CDR3 DNA: TGCAGCGCGAAGACAGGAGGAGGCCACACCGGGGAGCTGTTTTTT. This translates into CSAKTGGGHTGELFF.

This clone was found a few times. The sample carries other DNA sequences with the same CDR3. The chain employs TRBV19 and TRBJ1-5; a weak D match, TRBD1 (6 bases). With 3 bases removed from V and 3 bases from J, the gap between germline ends came to 9 bases. This CDR3 contains 14 residues. Per germline, CDR1 LNHDA and CDR2 SQIVND (reference sequence). CDR3: CASSIRDTNQPQHF. The CDR3 bases are TGTGCCAGTAGTATCCGGGACACCAATCAGCCCCAGCATTTT.

The chain links TRBV4-2 to TRBJ1-2; D uncertain. The CDR3 is 12 residues long. Trimming removed 0 bases from V and 8 bases from J, with 7 bases in between. The germline V gene encodes CDR1 LGHNA and CDR2 YNFKEQ. The CDR3 is CASSQDTGGYTF. The DNA for the CDR3 is TGTGCCAGCAGCCAAGATACCGGGGGCTACACCTTC.

The rearrangement links TRBV27 to TRBJ2-1; a weak D match, TRBD1 (5 bases). V was pared by 3 bases and J by 3 bases, with 6 bases between. The CDR3 is 13 amino acids. From germline, CDR1 is MNHEY and CDR2 SMNVEV (reference sequence). CDR3 residues: CASSFDSYNEQFF. The CDR3 nucleotides are TGTGCCAGCAGTTTCGACAGCTACAATGAGCAGTTCTTC.

The genes are TRBV9 and TRBJ1-4, with TRBD1 as a possible D gene (6 bases). CDR3 size: 14 residues. CDR1 SGDLS and CDR2 YYNGEE come from the germline V gene. The V gene lost 2 bases and the J gene lost 3 bases, with 8 bases spanning the gap. CDR3 region: CASSVGGPNEKLFF. In nucleotides, the CDR3 is TGTGCCAGCAGCGTTGGGGGCCCTAATGAAAAACTGTTTTTT.

This sequence joins TRBV10-3 and TRBJ2-7, with 7 bases fitting TRBD1. Trimming at V came to 2 bases and at J to 4 bases, leaving 5 bases not matched to a gene. CDR1 is ENHRY and CDR2 is SYGVKD in the germline V gene. The CDR3 has 14 residues. The CDR3 DNA follows: TGTGCCATCAGTGAGGTCAGGGGGATTTACGAGCAGTACTTC. Amino acids: CAISEVRGIYEQYF.

The CDR3 sequence: CASSKPGTGANVLTF. In nucleotides, the CDR3 is TGTGCCAGCAGTAAGCCGGGGACTGGGGCCAACGTCCTGACTTTC. V usage is TRBV28 and J usage is TRBJ2-6; TRBD2 is a possible D gene (5 bases). The germline V gene encodes CDR1 MDHEN and CDR2 SYDVKM. Deletions cut 5 bases from V and 2 bases from J, with 10 bases between. The CDR3 contains 15 residues. The full variable domain, in which reference TRBV28 and TRBJ2-6 provide the parts outside the CDR3, is DVKVTQSSRYLVKRTGEKVFLECVQDMDHENMFWYRQDPGLGLRLIYFSYDVKMKEKGDIPEGYSVSREKKERFSLILESASTNQTSMYLCASSKPGTGANVLTFGAGSRLTVL.

The rearrangement links TRBV2 to TRBJ2-7, with 8 bases matching TRBD1. V was pared by 3 bases and J by 3 bases, with 4 bases of the junction left unmatched. The germline gives CDR1 SNHLY, CDR2 FYNNEI. This CDR3 is 14 amino acids long. This CDR3 reads CASSEGGQGYEQYF. The CDR3 region has the DNA TGTGCCAGCAGTGAGGGAGGACAGGGCTACGAGCAGTACTTC.

J is TRBJ2-7 and V is TRBV19; TRBD1 is a possible D gene (5 bases). V lost 3 bases and J lost 3, with 12 bases in between. The length of the CDR3 is 14 residues. Germline V lookup: CDR1 LNHDA, CDR2 SQIVND (reference sequence). CDR3 bases: TGTGCCAGTAGTATTGGTGGGGCGTACTACGAGCAGTACTTC. This translates into CASSIGGAYYEQYF.

This sequence joins TRBV4-3 and TRBJ1-1; D is perhaps TRBD1 (6 bases). This CDR3 spans 15 amino acids. Germline loops: CDR1 LGHNA, CDR2 YSLEER. Trimming took off 3 bases at V and 4 bases at J, with 15 bases between the two ends. As DNA, the CDR3 is TGCGCCAGCAGCCAGAATCACAGGGTGGGCACTGAAGCTTTCTTT. This gives the protein CASSQNHRVGTEAFF.

The chain has TRBV27 and TRBJ2-1; TRBD1 agrees at 11 bases. The CDR3 is 15 amino acids. J was trimmed by 3 bases and V by 7 bases; bases with no gene match: 5. From germline, CDR1 is MNHEY and CDR2 SMNVEV (reference sequence). The CDR3 is CASKRGQGDYNEQFF. The CDR3 region has the DNA TGTGCCAGCAAGCGGGGACAGGGGGACTACAATGAGCAGTTCTTC.